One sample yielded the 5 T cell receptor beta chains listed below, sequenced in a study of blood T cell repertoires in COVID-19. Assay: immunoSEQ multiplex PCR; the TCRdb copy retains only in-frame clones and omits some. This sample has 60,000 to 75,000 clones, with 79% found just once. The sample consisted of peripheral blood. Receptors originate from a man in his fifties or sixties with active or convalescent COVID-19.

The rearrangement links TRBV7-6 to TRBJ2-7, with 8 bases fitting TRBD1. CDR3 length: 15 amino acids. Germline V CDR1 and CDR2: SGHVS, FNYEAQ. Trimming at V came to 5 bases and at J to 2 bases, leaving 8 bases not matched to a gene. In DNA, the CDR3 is TGTGCCAGCAGCCGCACGCCGGGACAGGCCTACGAGCAGTACTTC. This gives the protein CASSRTPGQAYEQYF. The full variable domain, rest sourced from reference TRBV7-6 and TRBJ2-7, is GAGVSQSPRYKVTKRGQDVALRCDPISGHVSLYWYRQALGQGPEFLTYFNYEAQQDKSGLPNDRFSAERPEGSISTLTIQRTEQRDSAMYRCASSRTPGQAYEQYFGPGTRLTVT.

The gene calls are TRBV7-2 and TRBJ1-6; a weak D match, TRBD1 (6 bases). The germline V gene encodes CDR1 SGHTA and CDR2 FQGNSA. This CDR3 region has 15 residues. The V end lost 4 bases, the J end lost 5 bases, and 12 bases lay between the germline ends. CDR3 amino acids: CASSSQGIHNSPLHF. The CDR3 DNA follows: TGTGCCAGCAGCTCCCAGGGGATCCATAATTCACCCCTCCACTTT.

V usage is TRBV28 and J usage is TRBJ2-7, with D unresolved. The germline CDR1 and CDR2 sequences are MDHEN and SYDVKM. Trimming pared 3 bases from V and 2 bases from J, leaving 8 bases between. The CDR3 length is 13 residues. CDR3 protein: CASSLVQAYEQYF. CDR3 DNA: TGTGCCAGCAGTTTGGTGCAGGCCTACGAGCAGTACTTC. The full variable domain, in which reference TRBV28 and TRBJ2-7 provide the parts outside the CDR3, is DVKVTQSSRYLVKRTGEKVFLECVQDMDHENMFWYRQDPGLGLRLIYFSYDVKMKEKGDIPEGYSVSREKKERFSLILESASTNQTSMYLCASSLVQAYEQYFGPGTRLTVT.

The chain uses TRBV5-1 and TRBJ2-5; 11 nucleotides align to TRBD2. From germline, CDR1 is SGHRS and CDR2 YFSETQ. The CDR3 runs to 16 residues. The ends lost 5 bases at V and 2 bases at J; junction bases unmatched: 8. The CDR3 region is CASRNLAGGPQETQYF. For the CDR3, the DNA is TGCGCCAGCAGGAACCTAGCGGGGGGCCCTCAAGAGACCCAGTACTTC.

CDR3 protein: CSVVGGYQPQHF. The CDR3 coding sequence is TGCAGCGTTGTCGGGGGTTATCAGCCCCAGCATTTT. The rearrangement joins TRBV29-1 to TRBJ1-5; D is possibly TRBD1 (5 bases). Germline CDR1 reads SQVTM; CDR2 reads ANQGSEA. V dropped 4 bases and J dropped 5 bases, with 9 bases sitting between them. The CDR3 has 12 amino acids.